One sample yielded the 14 T cell receptor beta chains listed below, sequenced in a study of cytomegalovirus exposure and HLA in healthy donors. Primers for the PCR totalled 60 Vbeta and 13 Jbeta. The data were produced by immunoSEQ multiplex PCR, yet TCRdb's version contains in-frame clones alone and is incomplete. Here the sample spans 50,000 to 55,000 clones, about 70% being singletons. The sequencing input was PBMCs. The receptor set was obtained from a woman aged 50 to 65 in good health and CMV-seropositive.

The chain's CDR3 is CASSEMRSSGNTIYF. The CDR3 region has the DNA TGTGCCAGCAGTGAGATGCGGAGCTCTGGAAACACCATATATTTT. V is TRBV2 and J is TRBJ1-3, with D unresolved. Germline CDR1 and CDR2: SNHLY and FYNNEI. The length of the CDR3 is 15 residues. V was trimmed by 3 bases and J by 0 bases, leaving 9 bases between them.

The chain carries TRBV7-9 and TRBJ2-2; 9 bases align to TRBD2. Per germline, CDR1 SEHNR and CDR2 FQNEAQ (reference sequence). With 2 bases clipped from V and 7 bases from J, the junction kept 2 bases outside the gene matches. The CDR3 is made up of 14 amino acids. CDR3 residues: CASSLSGGHGELFF. The DNA of the CDR3 is TGTGCCAGCAGCTTAAGCGGGGGGCACGGGGAGCTGTTTTTT.

The rearrangement uses TRBV2 and TRBJ1-2; 10 bases line up with TRBD1. The J segment lost 8 bases and the V segment lost 7 bases, leaving 10 bases of the junction unmatched. The CDR3 extends over 14 amino acids. Germline V CDR1 and CDR2: SNHLY, FYNNEI. CDR3 protein: CASNRQGAVGGYTF. CDR3 sequence (DNA): TGTGCCAGCAACCGACAGGGGGCGGTAGGAGGCTACACCTTC. Using reference TRBV2 and TRBJ1-2 for the parts outside the CDR3, the full variable domain is EPEVTQTPSHQVTQMGQEVILRCVPISNHLYFYWYRQILGQKVEFLVSFYNNEISEKSEIFDDQFSVERPDGSNFTLKIRSTKLEDSAMYFCASNRQGAVGGYTFGSGTRLTVV.

The chain links TRBV28 to TRBJ2-7, with 9 bases that match TRBD2. Germline assignment: CDR1 MDHEN and CDR2 SYDVKM. The CDR3 extends over 17 amino acids. V gave up 4 bases and J gave up 6 bases; unmatched junction bases: 16. The CDR3 DNA is TGTGCCAGCAGTTCCCCCCGGGAGGCTAGCGGGACCGGCGAGCAGTACTTC. It is translated as CASSSPREASGTGEQYF. The whole variable domain, filled in from reference TRBV28 and TRBJ2-7, reads DVKVTQSSRYLVKRTGEKVFLECVQDMDHENMFWYRQDPGLGLRLIYFSYDVKMKEKGDIPEGYSVSREKKERFSLILESASTNQTSMYLCASSSPREASGTGEQYFGPGTRLTVT.

This rearrangement joins TRBV7-3 to TRBJ2-1; 8 bases line up with TRBD2. CDR1 SGHTA and CDR2 FQGTGA come from the germline V gene. The CDR3 has 13 amino acids. V lost 3 bases, J lost 14 bases, and 9 bases stayed unmatched. DNA for the CDR3: TGTGCCAGCAGCTTCGGGGAAGCGGGAGTGAAGTTCTTC. It specifies CASSFGEAGVKFF.

The chain joins TRBV4-2 to TRBJ2-5, with a weak D call TRBD1 (5 bases). V lost 4 bases and J 4 bases, leaving 13 bases between the germline ends. Germline-derived CDR1 and CDR2 are LGHNA and YNFKEQ. CDR3 size: 14 residues. In DNA form, the CDR3 reads TGTGCCAGCAGCCCATATCAGGGTGGAGAGACCCAGTACTTC. As protein: CASSPYQGGETQYF.

This clone has a single count. The chain has TRBV5-1 and TRBJ1-2; tentative D call: TRBD1 (5 bases). Germline loops: CDR1 SGHRS, CDR2 YFSETQ. V lost 5 bases, J lost 6 bases, and 14 bases lay in between. This CDR3 contains 13 residues. The chain's CDR3 is CASRKMDKDGYTF. In DNA form, the CDR3 reads TGCGCCAGCAGGAAAATGGACAAAGATGGCTACACCTTC.

This chain connects TRBV10-3 to TRBJ2-7; 8 bases match TRBD1. CDR1 and CDR2 (germline): ENHRY, SYGVKD. V gave up 2 bases and J gave up 8 bases; unmatched junction bases: 11. The CDR3 is made up of 15 amino acids. Here the CDR3 reads CAISEGTGLTPKQYF. CDR3 in DNA: TGTGCCATCAGTGAGGGGACAGGACTGACCCCCAAGCAGTACTTC.

The CDR3 DNA is TGTGCCAGCAGTGCCTATGGGGGGTCCAAGGTGACCCAGCATTTT. As protein: CASSAYGGSKVTQHF. This rearrangement joins TRBV27 to TRBJ1-5; D might be TRBD1 (5 bases). CDR1 is MNHEY, CDR2 SMNVEV, per germline (reference sequence). This CDR3 region has 15 residues. V shed 5 bases and J shed 11 bases, with 22 bases lying between them.

The J gene is TRBJ1-1, the V gene TRBV28; TRBD1 aligns across 12 bases. V was clipped by 0 bases and J by 4 bases; unmatched bases: 3. The CDR3 is 16 amino acids. The germline gives CDR1 MDHEN, CDR2 SYDVKM. The CDR3 region has the DNA TGTGCCAGCAGTTTATGGGGACAGGGGGCGGGCACTGAAGCTTTCTTT. Its protein product is CASSLWGQGAGTEAFF.

The genes are TRBV6-6 and TRBJ2-1, with 10 bases aligning to TRBD2. The CDR3 sequence is 14 residues long. Germline V gene lookup returns CDR1 MNHNY and CDR2 SVGAGI (reference sequence). The junction had 4 bases not matched to a gene; V was cut back by 7 bases and J by 4 bases. The CDR3 reads CASNLAGAYNEQFF. In nucleotides, the CDR3 is TGTGCCAGCAACCTAGCGGGGGCTTACAATGAGCAGTTCTTC.

The chain carries TRBV7-2 and TRBJ2-5; possibly TRBD1 for D (6 bases). Germline CDR1 and CDR2: SGHTA and FQGNSA. V lost 4 bases, J lost 5 bases, and 14 bases lay in between. The CDR3 spans 14 residues. CDR3 residues: CASSSPDRKETQYF. The CDR3 bases are TGTGCCAGCAGCTCCCCCGACAGGAAGGAGACCCAGTACTTC. Full variable domain (rest looked up from reference TRBV7-2 and TRBJ2-5): GAGVSQSPSNKVTEKGKDVELRCDPISGHTALYWYRQSLGQGLEFLIYFQGNSAPDKSGLPSDRFSAERTGGSVSTLTIQRTQQEDSAVYLCASSSPDRKETQYFGPGTRLLVL.

The chain recombines TRBV7-2 with TRBJ1-2; 7 bases line up with TRBD1. Germline assignment: CDR1 SGHTA and CDR2 FQGNSA. V lost 3 bases and J lost 3; bases outside the gene matches: 4. The CDR3 runs to 14 residues. Here the CDR3 reads CASSFVDRDYGYTF. The CDR3 DNA is TGTGCCAGCAGCTTTGTAGACAGGGACTATGGCTACACCTTC.

The chain has TRBV6-4 and TRBJ2-2; D is undetermined. This CDR3 comprises 12 residues. CDR1 MRHNA and CDR2 SNTAGT come from the germline V gene. Between the trimmed V and J ends, which lost 0 bases and 7 bases, there was a span of 3 bases. CDR3 sequence reads: CASSDSYGELFF. Written as DNA, the CDR3 is TGTGCCAGCAGTGACTCATACGGGGAGCTGTTTTTT.